This TCR beta chain was observed in a study of T-cell memory formation after mild COVID-19. Findings of the study overall: SARS-CoV-2 specificity of second-wave clones peaking day 37 was unconfirmed.

UMIs and sample barcodes were carried by the TCR alpha and TCR beta cDNA libraries that 5'RACE produced using constant-segment primers. MiXCR, applied by TCRdb to the 5' RACE reads, yields one record per CDR3 protein. The data contain approximately 260,000 distinct CDR3 sequences, 15% to 20% of them singletons. As to this clonotype: Its antigen is undetermined.

The receptor's source is a man aged 18-30 years who had mild COVID-19 (a few samples of this study predate the infection). Cell type and time point are not known. Input material: PBMCs or a T cell subset sorted from them (not recorded which).

CDR3 DNA: TGCGCCAGCAGCCGACCCGGACGGGCTAATTGGTATGAGCAGTTCTTC. Its translation: CASSRPGRANWYEQFF. This sequence joins TRBV4-1 and TRBJ2-1; no clear D. The V and J ends lost 4 bases and 8 bases respectively, with 21 bases between them. Looked up from germline, CDR1 is MGHRA and CDR2 is YSYEKL. The CDR3 runs 16 residues.